This TCR beta chain appears in the sequencing data of a study of blood T cell repertoires in COVID-19. At the level of the study: Nucleic acid was either cDNA or gDNA, and it came from T cells, B-cell-depleted T cells, or PBMCs.

This clone appeared once. Seattle researchers signed up patients amid active infection and tracked them longitudinally. Authors' methods: For nucleated cells, counts were estimated from reference gene primer amplification. TCRdb's copy holds only in-frame clones and misses some; the assay was immunoSEQ multiplex PCR. V and J calls and clone size follow that table, whereas D and trimming were derived from the DNA. The table records about 180,000 clones, roughly 77% of them present only once. Trimming cost V 8 bases and J 6 bases; bases outside gene matches: 11. The CDR3 has 15 amino acids. Germline assignment: CDR1 PRHDT and CDR2 FYEKMQ (reference sequence).

Sequencing input: peripheral blood. This sequence joins TRBV13 and TRBJ1-4; TRBD1 matches 8 bases. This receptor was identified in a woman of 80 years or more with COVID-19, enrolled during active disease. DNA for the CDR3: TGTGCCAGCGGCGTGGCCGGGACAGGACATGAAAAACTGTTTTTT. The encoded protein is CASGVAGTGHEKLFF.